These T cell receptor beta chains were read from a single sample in a study of blood T cell repertoires in COVID-19. Some clones are missing from TCRdb's copy, which holds only in-frame ones; the method was immunoSEQ multiplex PCR. Among approximately 77,000 clones listed, approximately 89% were seen once. The sample consisted of peripheral blood. All receptors come from a woman aged 80 or over with acute or convalescent COVID-19. The CDR3 runs from the conserved cysteine through the conserved F or W. D genes are given only for firm matches. Size is omitted from some rows. Given values are once, few, many or a class for expanded clones.

j_call | clone_size | d_call | v_call | cdr3_nt | cdr3_aa
TRBJ2-2 | . | TRBD1 | TRBV19 | TGTGCCAGTAGTCCCAGGACAGGGCTGGGCGGGGAGCTGTTTTTT | CASSPRTGLGGELFF
TRBJ1-2 | . | . | TRBV3-1/TRBV3-2 | TGTGCCAGCAGCCAGCCACGTCAGGGGCACTATGGCTACACCTTC | CASSQPRQGHYGYTF
TRBJ1-2 | . | TRBD1 | TRBV2 | TGTGCCAGCAGGAGGGGACAGAACCCTCCGGGCTACACCTTC | CASRRGQNPPGYTF
TRBJ1-1 | . | . | TRBV6-6 | TGTGCCAGCAGCCCTAAAGGGGCGCTGGGTGAAGCTTTCTTT | CASSPKGALGEAFF
TRBJ1-1 | . | . | TRBV5-1 | TGCGCCAGCAGCTCCGGAGCGAACACTGAAGCTTTCTTT | CASSSGANTEAFF
TRBJ2-3 | . | . | TRBV18 | TGTGCCAGCTCACCTCCTAGCACAGATACGCAGTATTTT | CASSPPSTDTQYF
TRBJ1-5 | . | TRBD1 | TRBV10-3 | TGTGCCATCAGTTCCGGACAGGGATATCAGCCCCAGCATTTT | CAISSGQGYQPQHF
TRBJ1-1 | . | . | TRBV5-6 | TGTGCCAGCAGCTTCTGGCAGGCTTTAAGTCAAGCTTTCTTT | CASSFWQALSQAFF
TRBJ1-2 | once | TRBD1 | TRBV10-3 | TGTGCCATCAGTGGGGACAGGGCAGCAAACTATGGCTACACCTTC | CAISGDRAANYGYTF
TRBJ1-5 | . | . | TRBV7-3 | TGTGCCAGCATCCGGGGAGGGGCCCCACTCCAAAGCAATCAGCCCCAGCATTTT | CASIRGGAPLQSNQPQHF
TRBJ1-2 | . | TRBD1 | TRBV2 | TGTGCCAGCAGTGTGGCCCGGGGACAGGGGGCCGGCTATGGCTACACCTTC | CASSVARGQGAGYGYTF
TRBJ1-3 | . | TRBD1 | TRBV2 | TGTGCCAGCAGTGAGTTGACAGGGAATTCGTTAGTCAACACCATATATTTT | CASSELTGNSLVNTIYF
TRBJ1-6 | . | . | TRBV19 | TGTGCCAGCTCCGTCGACTCCAGCTCCTATAATTCACCCCTCCACTTT | CASSVDSSSYNSPLHF
TRBJ1-3 | . | TRBD1 | TRBV9 | TGTGCCAGCAGCGCAACAGGGGGGGGAAACACCATATATTTT | CASSATGGGNTIYF
TRBJ1-5 | . | . | TRBV19 | TGTGCCAGTAGTATTGAACAGGGTGTCAGCAATCAGCCCCAGCATTTT | CASSIEQGVSNQPQHF
TRBJ2-1 | once | . | TRBV27 | TGTGCCAGCAGTCTCTTACAGGTCAGCTACAATGAGCAGTTCTTC | CASSLLQVSYNEQFF
TRBJ2-7 | . | TRBD2 | TRBV9 | TGTGCCAGCAGCCCGGGACTAGCGGGGACATACGAGCAGTACTTC | CASSPGLAGTYEQYF
TRBJ2-5 | . | TRBD2 | TRBV15 | TGTGCCACCTTCCTAGCGGGAGAAGAGACCCAGTACTTC | CATFLAGEETQYF
TRBJ2-1 | few | . | TRBV24-1 | TGTGCCACCAGTCAGAGAGGGGGCTCCTACAATGAGCAGTTCTTC | CATSQRGGSYNEQFF
TRBJ2-5 | . | . | TRBV20-1 | TGCAGTGCCCCAGTGGAGACCCAGTACTTC | CSAPVETQYF
TRBJ2-1 | . | TRBD2 | TRBV15 | TGTGCCACCACCTTGGGAGCGGGGGGCAGGGTGGGAGAGCAGTTCTTC | CATTLGAGGRVGEQFF
TRBJ2-7 | . | . | TRBV29-1 | TGCAGCGTTGAACGGGACACTGGCGGCGAGCAGTACTTC | CSVERDTGGEQYF
TRBJ1-4 | . | . | TRBV27 | TGTGCCAGTAGTTTACAGGGCTATGCAACTAATGAAAAACTGTTTTTT | CASSLQGYATNEKLFF
TRBJ1-1 | . | . | TRBV7-8 | TGTGCCAGCAGCGTCCAGAACACTGAAGCTTTCTTT | CASSVQNTEAFF
TRBJ2-3 | . | . | TRBV13 | TGTGCCAGCAGCTTCCGTCAGGACACAGATACGCAGTATTTT | CASSFRQDTDTQYF
TRBJ1-4 | . | TRBD1 | TRBV3-1/TRBV3-2 | TGTGCCAGCAGCCAAGATGGGACAGGAGAGGATGAAAAACTGTTTTTT | CASSQDGTGEDEKLFF
TRBJ2-2 | few | . | TRBV13 | TGTGCCAGCAGGGCTCGGGTAGACACCGGGGAGCTGTTTTTT | CASRARVDTGELFF
TRBJ2-5 | . | TRBD1 | TRBV25-1 | TGTGCCAGCAGTAACTTCCCAGGGGGCAACCTTCAAGAGACCCAGTACTTC | CASSNFPGGNLQETQYF
TRBJ1-5 | . | TRBD1 | TRBV18 | TGTGCCAGCTCGCGGACAGGAAGCAATCAGCCCCAGCATTTT | CASSRTGSNQPQHF
TRBJ2-7 | . | TRBD1 | TRBV11-2 | TGTGCCACCCTGGGGGGACAGGGCTCCGAGCAGTACTTC | CATLGGQGSEQYF
TRBJ1-1 | . | TRBD1 | TRBV4-1 | TGCGCCAGCAGCCACCAATCCAGGGGGCACACTGAAGCTTTCTTT | CASSHQSRGHTEAFF